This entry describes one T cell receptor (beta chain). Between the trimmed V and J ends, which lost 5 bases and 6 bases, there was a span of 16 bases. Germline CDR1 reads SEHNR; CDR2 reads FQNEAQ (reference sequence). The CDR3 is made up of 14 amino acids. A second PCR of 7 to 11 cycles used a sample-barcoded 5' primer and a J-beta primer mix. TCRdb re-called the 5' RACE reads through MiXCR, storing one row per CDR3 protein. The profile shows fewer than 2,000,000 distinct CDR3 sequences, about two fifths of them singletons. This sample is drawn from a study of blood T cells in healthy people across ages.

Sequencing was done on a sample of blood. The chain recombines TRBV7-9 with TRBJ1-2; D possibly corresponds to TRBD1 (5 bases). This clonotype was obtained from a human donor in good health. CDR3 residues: CASSGGGGLDGYTF. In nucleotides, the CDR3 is TGTGCCAGCAGCGGGGGAGGAGGGTTGGATGGCTACACCTTC.